This TCR beta chain was recovered during a study of beta chain features in type 1 diabetes. Study background: When patients were set against healthy donors, age, gender and cell yields were similar.

Expressed TCRB transcripts were sequenced, since all the RNA that had been isolated was reverse transcribed. Libraries were prepared by immunoSEQ multiplex PCR; TCRdb keeps only in-frame clonotypes and omits some of them. The sample comprises 620,000 or so clones, about 16% of which are singletons, and roughly 0.098% rests with the top ten. J was trimmed by 11 bases and V by 5 bases; bases with no gene match: 9. The CDR3 is 12 residues long. In germline, CDR1 is SQVTM, CDR2 ANQGSEA. This clone was detected a few times. V usage is TRBV29-1 and J usage is TRBJ2-1; 7 bases are shared with TRBD2. The sequence came from a young man in good health. The sample taken for sequencing was naive CD4+ T cells from blood. The CDR3 spells CSVNKRDYQQFF. CDR3 nucleotide sequence: TGCAGCGTTAACAAACGGGACTACCAGCAGTTCTTC.